The rows below give T cell receptor beta chains drawn from one sample of a study of breast tumors, draining lymph nodes, adjacent tissues. MiXCR was run by TCRdb on the multiplex PCR reads, yielding one entry per CDR3 protein. The sample lists 130,000 or so distinct CDR3 sequences; around a third were seen once. What was sequenced was axillary lymph node tissue. The receptor set was obtained from a female donor with breast cancer. Some clones in this sample may be carry-over from other donors' samples. Both conserved end residues are part of each CDR3. Each record gives: CDR3 protein, CDR3 DNA, clone size, D gene, J gene, V gene. D genes are given only for firm matches. Clone size is stated in some rows and not others, as once, few, many or a class when expanded.

CASSSTGIQDTQYF | TGCGCCAGCAGCTCGACAGGGATACAAGACACCCAGTACTTC | many | TRBD1 | TRBJ2-5 | TRBV5-1
CASGANQPQHF | TGCGCCAGCGGGGCCAATCAGCCCCAGCATTTT | many | . | TRBJ1-5 | TRBV10-2
CAIRKTENNEKLFF | TGTGCCATCAGGAAGACGGAAAATAATGAAAAACTGTTTTTT | many | . | TRBJ1-4 | TRBV10-3
CSARGLTGYTDTQYF | TGCAGTGCTAGAGGGCTTACAGGCTACACAGATACGCAGTATTTT | many | . | TRBJ2-3 | TRBV20-1
CAISEFGSPDTQYF | TGTGCCATCAGTGAGTTTGGGAGCCCAGATACGCAGTATTTT | many | . | TRBJ2-3 | TRBV10-3
CASSPALAGGETQYF | TGCGCCAGCAGCCCAGCTCTAGCGGGGGGGGAGACCCAGTACTTC | many | TRBD2 | TRBJ2-5 | TRBV5-1
CASSPPTDTQYF | TGTGCCAGCAGCCCCCCGACAGATACGCAGTATTTT | . | . | TRBJ2-3 | TRBV7-2
CASSLARSSNQPQYF | TGTGCCAGCAGCTTAGCCCGGAGTAGCAATCAGCCCCAGTACTTC | . | . | TRBJ2-5 | TRBV7-2
CASSFCPVYQETQYF | TGTGCCAGCAGTTTCTGTCCGGTGTACCAAGAGACCCAGTACTTC | . | . | TRBJ2-5 | TRBV12-3/TRBV12-4
CSARRGSSSYEQYF | TGCAGTGCTAGGCGGGGGTCCAGCTCCTACGAGCAGTACTTC | many | TRBD2 | TRBJ2-7 | TRBV20-1
CAGSFSTDTGELFF | TGTGCCGGCAGTTTCTCGACGGACACCGGGGAGCTGTTTTTT | . | . | TRBJ2-2 | TRBV12-3/TRBV12-4
CASSQDRSRGYSGNTIYF | TGTGCCAGCAGCCAAGACCGTTCACGGGGGTATTCTGGAAACACCATATATTTT | many | . | TRBJ1-3 | TRBV4-2
CASRLSTGGVSPLHF | TGTGCCAGCAGGTTGTCGACAGGGGGCGTTTCACCCCTCCACTTT | . | TRBD1 | TRBJ1-6 | TRBV7-6
CSAPDSNYGYTF | TGCAGTGCTCCAGACTCTAACTATGGCTACACCTTC | many | . | TRBJ1-2 | TRBV20-1
CSATTWGQEKSADTQYF | TGCAGTGCTACGACCTGGGGACAGGAAAAAAGTGCAGATACGCAGTATTTC | . | TRBD1 | TRBJ2-3 | TRBV20-1
CASSAAQGTKNIQHF | TGTGCCAGCAGCGCAGCACAGGGAACCAAAAACATTCAGCACTTC | few | . | TRBJ2-4 | TRBV7-9
CASTNVIEQFF | TGTGCCAGCACCAATGTTATTGAGCAGTTCTTC | many | . | TRBJ2-1 | TRBV12-3/TRBV12-4
CASSDRQVWASAETQYF | TGTGCCAGCAGCGACAGACAGGTATGGGCCTCAGCGGAGACCCAGTACTTC | . | . | TRBJ2-5 | TRBV5-4
CASISIPGLEQFF | TGTGCCAGCATTAGTATCCCGGGTTTGGAGCAGTTCTTC | . | . | TRBJ2-1 | TRBV6-2/TRBV6-3
CSATTGVNSPLHF | TGCAGTGCTACGACAGGGGTTAATTCACCCCTCCACTTT | . | TRBD1 | TRBJ1-6 | TRBV20-1
CAWRGLAGWDEQFF | TGTGCCTGGAGGGGACTAGCGGGCTGGGATGAGCAGTTCTTC | many | TRBD2 | TRBJ2-1 | TRBV30
CASSLSGASNQPQHF | TGTGCCAGCAGTTTATCGGGGGCAAGCAATCAGCCCCAGCATTTT | many | . | TRBJ1-5 | TRBV12-3/TRBV12-4
CASSAVQSSGANVLTF | TGTGCCAGCAGCGCAGTCCAAAGCTCTGGGGCCAACGTCCTGACTTTC | many | . | TRBJ2-6 | TRBV9